The 22 T cell receptor delta chains reported below all come from one sample, sequenced in a study of gamma-delta chains in newborns, infants, children. TCRdb called clones from the reads again using CATT. Found here are 4,900 or so delta-chain clones, over 3% of them singletons; the top ten hold approximately 8.1%. Sequencing used blood. All receptors derive from a child who was a newborn, infant or young child, either healthy, febrile or measles-vaccinated (not recorded which).

This clone was counted only a few times. With a much larger clone just one base away, this may be a read error. J is TRDJ3 and V is TRDV2; 8 positions agree with TRDD3. The CDR3 extends over 18 amino acids. In germline, CDR1 is GEAIGNYY, CDR2 EKD. The junction had 4 bases not matched to a gene; V was cut back by 1 base and J by 0 bases. The CDR3 region is CACDTGGSRSWDTRQMFF. CDR3 DNA: TGTGCCTGTGACACTGGGGGATCCCGCTCCTGGGACACCCGACAGATGTTTTTC.

There are a few counts of this clone. A clone one base away is much larger, so this may be a read error. The sample carries other DNA sequences with the same CDR3. The chain joins TRDV1 to TRDJ2, with TRDD2 matching 8 bases. This CDR3 is built from 20 residues. Germline V gene sequence: CDR1 TSWWSYY, CDR2 QGS. V lost 6 bases to trimming and J lost 2 bases; unmatched junction nucleotides: 20. CDR3 sequence (DNA): TGTGCTCTTGGAAGAACGCCCCTTCCTAAGGGGGAAACCTTGACAGCACAACTCTTCTTT. Translated: CALGRTPLPKGETLTAQLFF.

This clone is deemed medium-sized (0.01 to 0.1%). The chain has TRDV1 and TRDJ1; 13 bases match TRDD3. V shed 1 base, J shed 9 bases, and the junction held 29 bases outside the gene matches. This CDR3 comprises 23 residues. The V gene's germline CDR1 is TSWWSYY and CDR2 QGS. CDR3 nucleotides: TGTGCTCTTGGGGAACGGGTCCCTACTGGGGGATACGCGTATCCCTTCGGCTCTTTCCAACTCATCTTT. This sequence encodes CALGERVPTGGYAYPFGSFQLIF.

Comments on this clone: This probably arose from a read error, given a far larger clone one base away. This specimen includes other DNA sequences encoding the same CDR3. This chain connects TRDV2 to TRDJ3, with 9 bases aligning to TRDD3. From germline, CDR1 is GEAIGNYY and CDR2 EKD. The CDR3 is 19 amino acids. The CDR3 DNA reads TGTGCTTGTGACGAGAGACCTACGGGGATACGCTGGGACACCCGACAGATGTTTTTC. Its translation is CACDERPTGIRWDTRQMFF.

This clone was detected only a few times. A much larger clone differs from this one at a single base, so this may be a read error. This CDR3 is also generated by other DNA sequences in the sample. The V gene is TRDV2, the J gene TRDJ3; TRDD3 aligns across 8 bases. The germline V gene has CDR1 GEAIGNYY and CDR2 EKD. J was trimmed by 2 bases and V by 0 bases; bases with no gene match: 11. This CDR3 has 20 amino acids. The CDR3 DNA sequence: TGTGCCTGTGACACCGGAGGGCTGGGGGACTACGCCTGGGACACCCGACAGATGTTTTTC. This gives the protein CACDTGGLGDYAWDTRQMFF.

This clone was observed a handful of times. Mismatch with germline at one junction end may stem from a read error. The chain uses TRDV1 and TRDJ2, with D tentatively TRDD2 or TRDD3 (9 bases each). Per the germline V gene, CDR1 is TSWWSYY and CDR2 is QGS. The CDR3 is 21 residues long. The CDR3 here is CALGSRPSYVTGGGLAAQLFF. The CDR3 region has the DNA TGTGCTCTTGGGTCCCGGCCTTCCTACGTGACTGGGGGAGGTTTGGCAGCACAACTCTTCTTT.

This clone showed up just a few times. The protein in TCRdb stems from a much larger clone and differs at residue 10 from this DNA's translation, likely a read error; here the protein is translated from the DNA. The chain carries TRDV1 and TRDJ1; D unclear. V was trimmed by 0 bases and J by 13 bases, leaving 12 bases between them. The germline V gene encodes CDR1 TSWWSYY and CDR2 QGS. This CDR3 has 12 amino acids. The CDR3 nucleotides read TGTGCTCTTGGGGAACTTCAGGACCAACCCATCTTT. It yields the protein CALGELQDQPIF.

As for this clone: TCRdb attributes to this sequence the protein of a much larger clone, which differs from the DNA translation at residue 11; a read error is likely, and the protein displayed is translated from the DNA. The J gene is TRDJ1, the V gene TRDV2, with 8 bases lining up with TRDD3. The CDR3 has 16 residues. The germline gives CDR1 GEAIGNYY, CDR2 EKD. The J segment lost 3 bases and the V segment lost 5 bases, leaving 13 bases of the junction unmatched. CDR3 region: CACAIGGIRGADKLIF. CDR3 bases: TGTGCCTGTGCCATTGGGGGGATAAGAGGAGCCGATAAACTCATCTTT.

About this clone itself: The TCRdb protein, from a much larger clone, departs from this DNA's translation at residue 14, likely by read error; the protein shown derives from the DNA. The V call is TRDV1, the J call TRDJ1; TRDD3 matches 10 bases. Germline CDR1 reads TSWWSYY; CDR2 reads QGS. This CDR3 has 15 residues. For the CDR3, the DNA is TGTGCTCTTGGGGAAGCTTGGGGGATACCCCATAAACTCACCTTT. It translates to CALGEAWGIPHKLTF.

This clone was observed a handful of times. With only one base between it and a far larger clone, this is likely a read error. The V and J genes are TRDV2 and TRDJ2; D is possibly TRDD2 (6 bases). Germline V CDR1 and CDR2: GEAIGNYY, EKD. The CDR3 is 18 residues long. CDR3 in DNA: TGTGCCCGTGACCCCATTCCTAACCGTCTGGCTCTGACAGCACAACTCTTCTTT. It specifies CARDPIPNRLALTAQLFF.

As for this clone: A read error is the likely source, as a far larger clone sits one nucleotide away. This chain joins TRDV2 and TRDJ3; the match to TRDD3 covers 11 bases. This CDR3 has 22 residues. CDR1 and CDR2 from the germline V gene are GEAIGNYY and EKD. For the CDR3, the DNA is TGTGCCTGTGACACCGGATTTCTGGGGGATACCCCAAGCTCCAGGGACACCCGACAGATGTTTTTC. This gives the protein CACDTGFLGDTPSSRDTRQMFF.

This clone came up a few times. Translating this DNA gives a protein that differs at residue 10 from the TCRdb one, which belongs to a much larger clone; a read error is likely, and the protein shown is this translation. The rearrangement links TRDV1 to TRDJ1; the match to TRDD3 covers 11 bases. The CDR3 totals 19 residues. V shed 3 bases, J shed 4 bases, and the junction held 16 bases outside the gene matches. Germline CDR1 TSWWSYY, CDR2 QGS. CDR3: CALGEVPARLTGGYDKLIF. CDR3 nucleotide sequence: TGTGCTCTTGGGGAGGTTCCTGCTCGCCTCACTGGGGGATACGATAAACTCATCTTT.

This clone appeared a few times. The likely explanation is a read error, given a far larger clone one base away. The sample contains more than one DNA sequence encoding this CDR3. This chain connects TRAV29/DV5 to TRDJ1, with D uncertain. CDR1 is NSMFDY, CDR2 ISSIKDK, per germline. The CDR3 consists of 16 residues. This CDR3 reads CAASIPRGPYTDKLIF. CDR3 nucleotide sequence: TGTGCAGCAAGCATTCCGAGGGGCCCGTACACTGATAAACTCATCTTT.

This clone was recorded a few times. A read error likely explains why the TCRdb protein, taken from a much larger clone, differs from this DNA's translation at residue 8; the protein shown is translated from the DNA. The chain employs TRDV1 and TRDJ1; a weak D match, TRDD2 (6 bases). The CDR3 sequence is 19 residues long. V gave up 0 bases and J gave up 4 bases, with 24 bases separating them. The germline V gene has CDR1 TSWWSYY and CDR2 QGS. The CDR3 DNA reads TGTGCTCTTGGGGAACTATTCGCCCTTCCCTTGCGTACAGGCGATAAACTCATCTTT. Protein sequence: CALGELFALPLRTGDKLIF.

Worth noting for this clone: TCRdb records a much larger clone's protein for this DNA, with a difference at residue 9 that likely arises from a read error; the protein given is the translation of the DNA. The V and J genes are TRDV1 and TRDJ1; 10 bases are a match to TRDD3. The ends lost 5 bases at V and 0 bases at J; junction bases unmatched: 9. Germline V lookup: CDR1 TSWWSYY, CDR2 QGS. The CDR3 has 17 residues. The CDR3 DNA follows: TGTGCTCTTGGGTTGGGGGATACTCCCCGGTACACCGATAAACTCATCTTT. It translates to CALGLGDTPRYTDKLIF.

With regard to this clone: A much larger clone differs by one base, so this may be a read error. The chain carries TRAV29/DV5 and TRDJ1, with 10 positions matching TRDD3. V lost 1 base, J lost 0 bases, and 18 bases stayed unmatched. The CDR3 contains 20 residues. Per the germline V gene, CDR1 is NSMFDY and CDR2 is ISSIKDK. The CDR3 spells CAASLRPSQSTGGYTDKLIF. In nucleotides, the CDR3 is TGTGCAGCAAGCCTACGGCCTTCCCAAAGTACTGGGGGATACACCGATAAACTCATCTTT.

On this clone: This may be a read error: a much more frequent sequence differs by one nucleotide. The DNA is left out, because the CDR3 cannot be placed on it with certainty; the CDR3 is given as TCRdb lists it. The rearrangement joins TRAV29/DV5 to TRDJ3; the listed D gene, TRDD3, was not tested against the DNA. Germline V gene lookup returns CDR1 NSMFDY and CDR2 ISSIKDK. The CDR3 sequence runs 28 residues, both termini included. This chain's CDR3 is CSVLLCSQAALRYWGILTNSCDTRQMFF.

In the case of this clone: TCRdb lists the protein of a much larger clone for this DNA, which differs at residue 15, so this is likely a read error; the protein given here is translated from the DNA itself. V is TRDV1 and J is TRDJ2; 8 bases match TRDD2. CDR3 length: 20 amino acids. Germline V gene lookup returns CDR1 TSWWSYY and CDR2 QGS. The CDR3, as DNA: TGTGCTCTTGGAAGAACGCCCCTTCCTAAGGGGGAAACTTTGCCAGCACAACTCTTCTTT. This gives the protein CALGRTPLPKGETLPAQLFF.

This clone is judged medium-sized. A much larger clone lies one base from this, so it may be a read error. At the DNA level, this CDR3 is encoded by other sequences in the same sample as well. The CDR3 loop reads CARDGGTGPHSSWDTRQMFF. The CDR3 coding sequence is TGTGCCCGTGACGGGGGGACGGGACCCCACAGCTCCTGGGACACCCGACAGATGTTTTTC. V and J are TRDV2 and TRDJ3; a weak D match, TRDD3 (6 bases). The germline CDR1 and CDR2 sequences are GEAIGNYY and EKD. The CDR3 loop spans 20 amino acids.

Comments on this clone: The TCRdb record carries a much larger clone's protein, which differs from this DNA's translation at residue 15; a read error is the likely cause, and the protein listed here is the DNA translation. The V and J genes are TRDV2 and TRDJ2, with a possible D match to TRDD2 (9 bases). Per the germline V gene, CDR1 is GEAIGNYY and CDR2 is EKD. This CDR3 contains 20 residues. The CDR3 region has the DNA TGTGCCTGTGGCTTTCCTTCCTACCCTGGGGGAACAACTTTGGCAGCACAACTCTTCTTT. This gives the protein CACGFPSYPGGTTLAAQLFF.

This clone was counted only a few times. A read error may be the cause here, since a much bigger clone is one base away. The V call is TRAV29/DV5, the J call TRDJ1; TRDD3 aligns across 13 bases. Germline-derived CDR1 and CDR2 are NSMFDY and ISSIKDK. The CDR3 length is 17 residues. J lost 2 bases, V lost 0 bases, and 7 bases had no gene match. CDR3 bases: TGTGCAGCAAGCGCGGATACTGGGGGATACGCAACCGATAAACTCATCTTT. It is translated as CAASADTGGYATDKLIF.

This clone was seen a handful of times. TCRdb pairs this DNA with a much larger clone's protein that differs at residue 11, likely a read error; the protein shown was translated from the DNA. V gene TRDV2 combines with J gene TRDJ3; 13 bases fit TRDD3. Per the germline V gene, CDR1 is GEAIGNYY and CDR2 is EKD. V lost 2 bases, J lost 8 bases, and 5 bases stayed unmatched. This CDR3 region has 17 residues. The CDR3 protein is CACDKILGDTYTRQMFF. The CDR3 coding sequence is TGTGCCTGTGACAAAATACTGGGGGATACGTACACCCGACAGATGTTTTTC.